This section outlines one TCR beta chain sequence together with its context. Its matching antigen is unknown. This CDR3 comprises 15 residues. Germline CDR1 MNHEY, CDR2 SMNVEV (reference sequence). Trimming removed 7 bases at V and 2 bases at J, with 17 bases between. This sample is part of a study of T cell responses to AZD1222 COVID-19 vaccine. Profiled with immunoSEQ multiplex PCR; TCRdb holds only in-frame clones, not every one. The repertoire holds more than 90,000 clones, with more than 75% as singletons. Study conclusions and caveats: Possibly, clonal diversity was underestimated; donors were largely white British and included more females. Vaccine-related CD4 TCRs covered spike, predominating at 160-218 and 743-854. The study reported that nearly half of spike-specific TCRs target unmutated variant regions.

This sequence was found in an adult who received the AZD1222 COVID-19 vaccine. The sequences come from peripheral blood, collected 28 days after the second AZD1222 dose. The chain joins TRBV27 to TRBJ2-5; possibly TRBD2 for D (6 bases). CDR3 sequence: CASTPMAGSQETQYF. CDR3 bases: TGTGCCAGCACCCCTATGGCGGGGAGTCAAGAGACCCAGTACTTC.